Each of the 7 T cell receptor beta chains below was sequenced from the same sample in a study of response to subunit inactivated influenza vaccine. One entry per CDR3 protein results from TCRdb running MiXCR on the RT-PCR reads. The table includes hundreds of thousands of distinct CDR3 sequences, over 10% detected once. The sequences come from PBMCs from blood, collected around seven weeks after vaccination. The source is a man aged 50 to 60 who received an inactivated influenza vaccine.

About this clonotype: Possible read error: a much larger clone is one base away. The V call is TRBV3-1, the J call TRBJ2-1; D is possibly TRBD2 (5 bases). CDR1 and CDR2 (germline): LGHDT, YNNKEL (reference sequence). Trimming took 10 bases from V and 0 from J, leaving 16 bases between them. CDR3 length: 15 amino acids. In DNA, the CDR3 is TGTGCCACCACCAGAGAGCGGAGCTCCTACAATGAGCAGTTCTTC. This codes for CATTRERSSYNEQFF.

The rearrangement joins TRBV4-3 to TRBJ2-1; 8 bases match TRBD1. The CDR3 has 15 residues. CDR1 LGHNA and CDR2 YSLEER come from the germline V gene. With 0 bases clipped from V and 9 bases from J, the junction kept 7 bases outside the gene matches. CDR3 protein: CASSQEPNRGTEQFF. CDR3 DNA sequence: TGCGCCAGCAGCCAAGAACCCAACAGGGGGACTGAGCAGTTCTTC.

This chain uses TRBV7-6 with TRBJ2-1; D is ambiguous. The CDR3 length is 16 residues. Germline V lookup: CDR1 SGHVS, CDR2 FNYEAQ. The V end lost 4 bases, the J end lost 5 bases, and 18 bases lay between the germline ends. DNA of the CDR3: TGTGCCAGCAGCTCCCCCGGGCTAACCACACACAATGAGCAGTTCTTC. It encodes CASSSPGLTTHNEQFF. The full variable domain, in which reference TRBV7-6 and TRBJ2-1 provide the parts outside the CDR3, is GAGVSQSPRYKVTKRGQDVALRCDPISGHVSLYWYRQALGQGPEFLTYFNYEAQQDKSGLPNDRFSAERPEGSISTLTIQRTEQRDSAMYRCASSSPGLTTHNEQFFGPGTRLTVL.

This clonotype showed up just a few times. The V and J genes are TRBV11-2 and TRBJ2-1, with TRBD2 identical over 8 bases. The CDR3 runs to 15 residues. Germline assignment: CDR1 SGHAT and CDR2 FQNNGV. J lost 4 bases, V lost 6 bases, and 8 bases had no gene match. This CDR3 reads CASSWGSGGYNEQFF. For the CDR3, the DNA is TGTGCCAGCAGTTGGGGATCGGGAGGGTACAATGAGCAGTTCTTC.

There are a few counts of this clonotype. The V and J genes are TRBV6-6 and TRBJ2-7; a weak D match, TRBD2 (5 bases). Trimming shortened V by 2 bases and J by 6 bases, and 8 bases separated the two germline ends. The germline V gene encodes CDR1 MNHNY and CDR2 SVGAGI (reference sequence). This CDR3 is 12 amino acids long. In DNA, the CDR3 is TGTGCCAGCAGTTACGGGCGGGTCGAGCAGTACTTC. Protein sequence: CASSYGRVEQYF.

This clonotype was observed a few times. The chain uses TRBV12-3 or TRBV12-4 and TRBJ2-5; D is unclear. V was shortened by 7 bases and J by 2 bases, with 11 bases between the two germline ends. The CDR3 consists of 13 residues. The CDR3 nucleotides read TGTGCCAGCACCTCGGCAGCACAAGAGACCCAGTACTTC. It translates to CASTSAAQETQYF.

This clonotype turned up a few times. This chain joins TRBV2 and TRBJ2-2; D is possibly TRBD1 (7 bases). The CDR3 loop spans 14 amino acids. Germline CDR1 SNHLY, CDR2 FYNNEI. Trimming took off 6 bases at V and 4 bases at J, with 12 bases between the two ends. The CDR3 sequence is CASRAGGPTGELFF. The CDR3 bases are TGTGCCAGCAGGGCAGGGGGGCCCACCGGGGAGCTGTTTTTT.